This T cell receptor (beta chain) was recovered during a study of tumor-infiltrating lymphocytes in primary liver carcinoma. The wider study: The study enrolled male and female patients aged 30 to 69 years. Tumor lesions were T1-T3 N0M0 and spanned roughly 4 to 11 cm. Sample yields, roughly 3.5 to 8 million productive TCRbeta reads, were similar across the tissue types.

Study results and limitations: The difference in top-250-clone fraction between tumors and blood was significant, favoring tumors (p = 0.039).

Unsorted bulk tissue, 20-30 mg of it, served as the source for co-extraction of RNA and DNA. Worth noting for this clonotype: Its antigen is unidentified. A read error may produce the germline difference seen at one junction end.

From 500 ng of total RNA, TCR beta-specific cDNA was reverse-transcribed using a constant-region primer. Amplification in three nested multiplex PCR rounds with slightly modified ARM-PCR gave rise to TCR beta libraries. Running ten to eleven cycles apiece, the first two PCR rounds relied on TRBV1-TRBV30 forward primers together with a C-beta reverse primer. TCRdb called the multiplex PCR reads again in MiXCR, with one record for every CDR3 protein. The data hold 110,000 or so distinct CDR3 sequences, with 80% to 85% observed a single time. Germline CDR1 SEHNR, CDR2 FQNEAQ (reference sequence). The CDR3 runs to 15 residues.

This chain uses TRBV7-9 with TRBJ2-1; possibly TRBD1 or TRBD2 for D (6 bases each). This sequence originates from a middle-aged man with primary liver carcinoma and hepatitis B virus infection. Specimen: liver tumor tissue from sampling region 3. Described subset: tumor region T3, left-lateral pole. The CDR3 here is CVSSLGDRGRNEQFF. DNA for the CDR3: TGTGTCAGCAGCTTAGGGGATAGGGGGAGGAATGAGCAGTTCTTC.